The 32 T cell receptor beta chains below were found in one sample sequenced in a study of Graves' ophthalmopathy and Graves' hyperthyroidism. Amplified TCR beta CDR3 regions were obtained using RNA transcripts as template. First-round RT-PCR with HTBI primers preceded a second-round multiplex PCR. TCRdb processed the multiplex PCR reads anew with MiXCR; each CDR3 protein has one entry. The sample consists of some 750,000 distinct CDR3 sequences, 35% to 50% of them appearing once. Sequenced: peripheral blood. The receptor set was obtained from an adult man with Graves' ophthalmopathy.

The CDR3 nucleotides are TGTGCCAGCAGCTTAGGGGCAGGGTTGGGGGAGACCCAGTACTTC. This translates into CASSLGAGLGETQYF. The V and J genes are TRBV7-9 and TRBJ2-5, with a weak D call TRBD1 (5 bases). The CDR3 is made up of 15 amino acids. Trimming took 1 base from V and 5 from J, leaving 14 bases between them. CDR1 and CDR2 from the germline V gene are SEHNR and FQNEAQ (reference sequence).

This clonotype was counted only a few times. The V and J genes are TRBV2 and TRBJ2-7; a possible D gene is TRBD1 (6 bases). Trimming stripped 5 bases from V and 7 bases from J, with 15 bases between. The germline V gene has CDR1 SNHLY and CDR2 FYNNEI. This CDR3 is 13 amino acids long. CDR3: CASSYTWGTEQYF. The CDR3 nucleotides read TGTGCCAGCAGTTACACGTGGGGGACAGAGCAGTACTTC. Variable domain in full (rest from reference TRBV2 and TRBJ2-7): EPEVTQTPSHQVTQMGQEVILRCVPISNHLYFYWYRQILGQKVEFLVSFYNNEISEKSEIFDDQFSVERPDGSNFTLKIRSTKLEDSAMYFCASSYTWGTEQYFGPGTRLTVT.

The chain recombines TRBV19 with TRBJ1-1, with D hard to call. Trimming removed 11 bases at V and 4 bases at J, with 17 bases between. The CDR3 has 13 amino acids. Germline V gene sequence: CDR1 LNHDA, CDR2 SQIVND (reference sequence). CDR3 amino acids: CAGSAPGSTEAFF. The CDR3 DNA is TGTGCCGGATCAGCCCCGGGTTCCACTGAAGCTTTCTTT.

This chain uses TRBV9 with TRBJ2-7; 11 nucleotides match TRBD2. The germline V gene encodes CDR1 SGDLS and CDR2 YYNGEE. The ends lost 3 bases at V and 5 bases at J; junction bases unmatched: 7. The CDR3 length is 15 residues. The DNA for the CDR3 is TGTGCCAGCAGCGAACTAGCGGGAGTGCGGGACGAGCAGTACTTC. It is translated as CASSELAGVRDEQYF. Combining the CDR3 with reference TRBV9 and TRBJ2-7 gives the whole variable domain DSGVTQTPKHLITATGQRVTLRCSPRSGDLSVYWYQQSLDQGLQFLIQYYNGEERAKGNILERFSAQQFPDLHSELNLSSLELGDSALYFCASSELAGVRDEQYFGPGTRLTVT.

The rearrangement links TRBV10-3 to TRBJ1-1; no reliable D call. Germline V gene data show CDR1 as ENHRY and CDR2 as SYGVKD. The V gene lost 2 bases and the J gene lost 1 base, with 8 bases spanning the gap. CDR3 length: 14 residues. Here the CDR3 reads CAISEGRTNTEAFF. The CDR3 bases are TGTGCCATCAGTGAGGGTCGGACGAACACTGAAGCTTTCTTT.

V usage is TRBV2 and J usage is TRBJ2-5; D is unclear. Germline-derived CDR1 and CDR2 are SNHLY and FYNNEI. Trimming removed 6 bases at V and 5 bases at J, with 16 bases between. The CDR3 runs to 14 residues. CDR3 region: CASSRVGSAETQYF. In DNA, the CDR3 is TGTGCCAGCAGCCGCGTGGGGTCTGCGGAGACCCAGTACTTC.

This clonotype was counted ten times or more. The rearrangement joins TRBV7-6 to TRBJ2-2, with a possible D match to TRBD1 (5 bases). The CDR3 runs to 15 residues. Germline CDR1 SGHVS, CDR2 FNYEAQ. With 3 bases removed from V and 2 bases from J, the gap between germline ends came to 10 bases. This CDR3 reads CASSLVTGNTGELFF. The CDR3 coding sequence is TGTGCCAGCAGCTTGGTCACAGGCAACACCGGGGAGCTGTTTTTT.

In DNA, the CDR3 is TGTGCCAGCAGCTCAAATGCCCTCGAGCAGTACTTC. Encoded protein: CASSSNALEQYF. V and J are TRBV5-6 and TRBJ2-7; no clear D. This CDR3 is built from 12 residues. Deletions cut 3 bases from V and 6 bases from J, with 10 bases between. Per the germline V gene, CDR1 is SGHDT and CDR2 is YYEEEE.

The V and J genes are TRBV7-8 and TRBJ2-7; either TRBD1 or TRBD2 may fit D (5 bases each). Trimming stripped 5 bases from V and 0 bases from J, with 14 bases between. The germline V gene encodes CDR1 SGHVS and CDR2 FQNEAQ. The CDR3 totals 15 residues. This CDR3 reads CASSTARGTSYEQYF. CDR3 nucleotides: TGTGCCAGCAGCACCGCTCGAGGGACCTCCTACGAGCAGTACTTC.

This rearrangement joins TRBV2 to TRBJ1-1, with 7 bases that match TRBD1. Looked up from germline, CDR1 is SNHLY and CDR2 is FYNNEI. V lost 3 bases to trimming and J lost 2 bases; unmatched junction nucleotides: 12. The CDR3 sequence is 17 residues long. Here the CDR3 DNA reads TGTGCCAGCAGTGAGGTCTATCCGAACAGGGGCAACACTGAAGCTTTCTTT. It translates to CASSEVYPNRGNTEAFF.

In this sample, this clonotype turned up many times. This chain links TRBV14 with TRBJ1-6; perhaps TRBD1 as D (6 bases). The CDR3 is 14 residues long. V shed 3 bases and J shed 7 bases, with 10 bases lying between them. The germline V gene has CDR1 SGHDN and CDR2 FVKESK. Here the CDR3 reads CASSQGAKNSPLHF. In DNA, the CDR3 is TGTGCCAGCAGCCAGGGGGCGAAGAATTCACCCCTCCACTTT.

At least ten counts were recorded for this clonotype. The chain couples TRBV2 to TRBJ2-5; the D is unclear. Germline values: CDR1 SNHLY, CDR2 FYNNEI. Trimming took off 6 bases at V and 4 bases at J, with 12 bases between the two ends. This CDR3 has 13 amino acids. The chain's CDR3 is CASRDPLGETQYF. CDR3 in DNA: TGTGCCAGCAGGGATCCGTTGGGAGAGACCCAGTACTTC. Complete variable domain (other parts from reference TRBV2 and TRBJ2-5): EPEVTQTPSHQVTQMGQEVILRCVPISNHLYFYWYRQILGQKVEFLVSFYNNEISEKSEIFDDQFSVERPDGSNFTLKIRSTKLEDSAMYFCASRDPLGETQYFGPGTRLLVL.

This clonotype was counted once. The chain is built from TRBV20-1 and TRBJ1-5; D ambiguous. Germline CDR1 is DFQATT and CDR2 is SNEGSKA (reference sequence). The CDR3 contains 15 residues. V shed 6 bases and J shed 3 bases, with 18 bases lying between them. The CDR3 DNA sequence: TGCAGTGCGGGCGAGGGATTTGGGGACAATCAGCCCCAGCATTTT. Protein product: CSAGEGFGDNQPQHF.

The chain links TRBV5-1 to TRBJ1-2; TRBD1 matches at 10 bases. The CDR3 is 15 residues long. V gave up 0 bases and J gave up 4 bases; unmatched junction bases: 3. Germline V lookup: CDR1 SGHRS, CDR2 YFSETQ. In DNA, the CDR3 is TGCGCCAGCAGCTTGGCCCGGGACAGGGGCTATGGCTACACCTTC. It encodes CASSLARDRGYGYTF.

A remark on this clonotype: In this CDR3 the conserved last residue, phenylalanine or tryptophan, is missing, so a read error is likely. No DNA is shown, since the ends of the CDR3 on it are uncertain; the CDR3 is the one TCRdb lists. This chain uses TRBV2 with TRBJ2-7; the table's TRBD1 call for D was not verified on the DNA. The CDR3 region is 12 residues in length, termini included. Per the germline V gene, CDR1 is SNHLY and CDR2 is FYNNEI. CDR3 protein: CATSDARTGGCL.

The CDR3, as DNA: TGTGCCAGCAAGGGGACGAACACCGGGGAGCTGTTTTTT. Translated, it gives CASKGTNTGELFF. V is TRBV25-1 and J is TRBJ2-2; TRBD1 is a possible D gene (5 bases). There are 13 residues in the CDR3. V gave up 7 bases and J gave up 0 bases, with 6 bases separating them. In germline, CDR1 is MGHDK, CDR2 SYGVNS.

As for this clonotype: This may be a read error, as it is one base from a much larger clone. V gene TRBV9 combines with J gene TRBJ2-5, with TRBD1 matching 7 bases. Germline CDR1 and CDR2: SGDLS and YYNGEE. After removal of 3 bases from V and 4 bases from J, the junction contained 9 bases not matched to a gene. There are 15 residues in the CDR3. CDR3 loop: CASSGQGVKVETQYF. CDR3 nucleotides: TGTGCCAGCAGCGGACAGGGTGTGAAGGTAGAGACCCAGTACTTC. Supplemented by reference TRBV9 and TRBJ2-5, the full variable domain reads DSGVTQTPKHLITATGQRVTLRCSPRSGDLSVYWYQQSLDQGLQFLIQYYNGEERAKGNILERFSAQQFPDLHSELNLSSLELGDSALYFCASSGQGVKVETQYFGPGTRLLVL.

The chain links TRBV14 to TRBJ1-2, with TRBD1 matching 10 bases. CDR1 and CDR2 (germline): SGHDN, FVKESK. V was clipped by 3 bases and J by 7 bases; unmatched bases: 8. The CDR3 sequence is 15 residues long. The CDR3 DNA follows: TGTGCCAGCAGCCATGGACAGGGGGACAAGGCTGGCTACACCTTC. It codes for CASSHGQGDKAGYTF. Complete variable domain (other parts from reference TRBV14 and TRBJ1-2): EAGVTQFPSHSVIEKGQTVTLRCDPISGHDNLYWYRRVMGKEIKFLLHFVKESKQDESGMPNNRFLAERTGGTYSTLKVQPAELEDSGVYFCASSHGQGDKAGYTFGSGTRLTVV.

About this clonotype: This sequence may be a read error, since a much larger clone differs from it by one base. The V gene is TRBV24-1, the J gene TRBJ2-7; D tentatively reads TRBD1 or TRBD2 (5 bases each). CDR3 size: 17 residues. V shed 2 bases and J shed 0 bases, with 16 bases lying between them. Germline V CDR1 and CDR2: KGHDR, SFDVKD. The CDR3 loop is CATSDSTPGTSSYEQYF. In DNA form, the CDR3 reads TGTGCCACCAGTGATTCGACACCAGGGACGAGCTCCTACGAGCAGTACTTC.

The chain combines TRBV24-1 with TRBJ1-5, with D maybe TRBD1 (6 bases). Germline-derived CDR1 and CDR2 are KGHDR and SFDVKD. Trimming left V 12 bases short and J 0 bases short, with 17 bases between. The CDR3 runs 15 residues. This CDR3 reads CAGSFPGDSNQPQHF. CDR3 coding DNA: TGTGCCGGCAGTTTCCCAGGGGATAGCAATCAGCCCCAGCATTTT.

The CDR3 spells CASSSRLASQETQYF. CDR3 nucleotide sequence: TGCGCCAGCAGCTCGCGACTAGCGAGCCAAGAGACCCAGTACTTC. The V gene is TRBV5-1, the J gene TRBJ2-5; TRBD2 matches 8 bases. The V gene end was trimmed by 3 bases and the J gene end by 1 base; junction bases not matched to a gene: 5. Germline loops: CDR1 SGHRS, CDR2 YFSETQ. CDR3 length equals 15 residues.

As concerns this clonotype: This may be a read error, as it is one base from a much larger clone. The chain has TRBV7-9 and TRBJ1-4, with D uncertain. Germline V gene lookup returns CDR1 SEHNR and CDR2 FQNEAQ (reference sequence). This CDR3 is built from 14 residues. The CDR3 nucleotides read TGTGCCAGCAGCCAAGGACGGATGATGGAAAAACCGTTTTTT. It is translated as CASSQGRMMEKPFF.

This clonotype appeared many times. V usage is TRBV2 and J usage is TRBJ1-3; 7 positions agree with TRBD1. CDR3 size: 12 residues. Germline V lookup: CDR1 SNHLY, CDR2 FYNNEI. Unmatched junction bases numbered 8, after V lost 6 bases and J lost 12 bases. CDR3 in amino acids: CASRTGWRDIYF. The CDR3 DNA reads TGTGCCAGCAGGACAGGGTGGCGAGACATATATTTT.

This clonotype has just one count. The V and J genes are TRBV24-1 and TRBJ1-5; D not resolved. There are 12 residues in the CDR3. Germline V gives CDR1 KGHDR, CDR2 SFDVKD. V was clipped by 6 bases and J by 0 bases, with 2 bases between them. The CDR3 sequence: CATSNSNQPQHF. In DNA, the CDR3 is TGTGCCACCAGTAATAGCAATCAGCCCCAGCATTTT.

This clonotype has more than one count but fewer than ten. The germline gene is not matched at one end of the junction; a read error may be the cause. The chain uses TRBV24-1 and TRBJ1-5; tentatively, D is TRBD1 (5 bases). The CDR3 has 13 amino acids. CDR1 is KGHDR, CDR2 SFDVKD, per germline. The CDR3 loop reads CASSFQGYQPQHF. The CDR3 coding sequence is TGTGCCAGCAGTTTCCAGGGCTATCAGCCCCAGCATTTT.

The genes are TRBV9 and TRBJ2-5, with D possibly TRBD2 on 5 matching bases. From germline, CDR1 is SGDLS and CDR2 YYNGEE. The CDR3 spans 14 residues. Trimming removed 4 bases from V and 3 bases from J, with 13 bases in between. The CDR3 coding sequence is TGTGCCAGCAGCCAAGATAGAGCGGAAGAGACCCAGTACTTC. It codes for CASSQDRAEETQYF.

As DNA, the CDR3 is TGCAGTGCTAGCCAGGCGCGGAATCAGCCCCAGCATTTT. Its translation is CSASQARNQPQHF. This chain connects TRBV20-1 to TRBJ1-5; the D is unclear. The length of the CDR3 is 13 residues. Trimming removed 3 bases from V and 4 bases from J, with 10 bases in between. The V gene's germline CDR1 is DFQATT and CDR2 SNEGSKA (reference sequence).

V usage is TRBV10-3 and J usage is TRBJ1-5; D call uncertain. Germline V lookup: CDR1 ENHRY, CDR2 SYGVKD. CDR3 length: 13 amino acids. Trimming removed 3 bases from V and 5 bases from J, with 8 bases in between. The CDR3 sequence is CAISDDTYQPQHF. CDR3 sequence (DNA): TGTGCCATCAGTGACGACACTTATCAGCCCCAGCATTTT.

This sequence joins TRBV24-1 and TRBJ1-5, with 11 bases matching TRBD1. In germline, CDR1 is KGHDR, CDR2 SFDVKD. The CDR3 consists of 18 residues. The trim removed 4 bases at V and 2 bases at J, leaving 9 bases unmatched. CDR3 protein: CATSETGTGGVGNQPQHF. CDR3 bases: TGTGCCACCAGTGAAACCGGGACAGGGGGGGTTGGCAATCAGCCCCAGCATTTT.

This clonotype appeared a single time. This sequence may be a read error, since a much larger clone differs from it by one base. CDR3 loop: CGVEFSDRYNTEAFF. In nucleotides, the CDR3 is TGCGGCGTTGAATTCTCGGACAGGTATAACACTGAAGCTTTCTTT. The gene calls are TRBV29-1 and TRBJ1-1; 7 bases are shared with TRBD1. This CDR3 has 15 amino acids. The germline V gene encodes CDR1 SQVTM and CDR2 ANQGSEA.

The rearrangement links TRBV7-3 to TRBJ2-6; 9 positions match TRBD2. Germline CDR1 and CDR2: SGHTA and FQGTGA. Unmatched junction bases numbered 9, after V lost 5 bases and J lost 4 bases. CDR3 length equals 17 residues. CDR3 nucleotides: TGTGCCAGCAGCCCGAGCGGGGGGAACACCGGGGCCAACGTCCTGACTTTC. Its translation: CASSPSGGNTGANVLTF.

The V call is TRBV10-3, the J call TRBJ2-2; maybe TRBD2 (7 bases). CDR1 and CDR2 from the germline V gene are ENHRY and SYGVKD. There are 14 residues in the CDR3. The ends were cut back, 10 bases at V and 5 bases at J, with 17 bases in the middle. CDR3 DNA: TGTGCCAGCGAACGAGGGGGGGGTACCGGGGAGCTGTTTTTT. This encodes CASERGGGTGELFF.